This TCR beta chain derives from a study of human T cells and chemical hapten exposure. At the level of the study: Slight volume differences across pooled libraries mainly accounted for varying per-sample TCR yields.

The library gave individual cDNA molecules unique molecular identifiers. Authors' methods: TCRs per sample had a median of around 98,000 and ranged from roughly 20,000 to 700,000. TCRdb itself ran the reads through MiXCR, one entry per CDR3 protein. TCRdb's processing, not the authors', yielded these V and J calls. The data hold more than 100,000 distinct CDR3 sequences, with approximately 9% observed a single time. Trimming took 4 bases from V and 1 from J; bases not matched to a gene: 3. This CDR3 is 15 amino acids long. The germline V gene encodes CDR1 SGHVS and CDR2 FQNEAQ. Many counts were recorded for this clonotype. Its antigen remains unknown. Study results and caveats: Unchanged with DPC sensitization were TCRs above 1 in 1000 frequency.

Total RNA extraction was carried out from unfractionated whole blood. The genes are TRBV7-8 and TRBJ1-5, with 8 bases fitting TRBD1. Sequencing was performed on whole blood. The receptor was isolated from a human donor in good health. Some clones in this sample may be carry-over from other donors' samples. The CDR3: CASSSDRDSNQPQHF. The DNA for the CDR3 is TGTGCCAGCAGCTCGGACAGGGACAGCAATCAGCCCCAGCATTTT.